Shown below are 2 T cell receptor beta chains from a single sample sequenced in a study of shared clonotypes between healthy human individuals. Method: immunoSEQ multiplex PCR; TCRdb's copy keeps in-frame clones and lacks some. Of over a million clones in the sample, around 98% were seen once. Sequencing input: naive CD4+ T cells sorted from blood. The subset was: CD45RA+ positively selected. These receptors were obtained from a man under 40 in good health.

A note on this clone: The junction and the germline gene differ at one end; a read error may be behind it. This sequence joins TRBV7-7 and TRBJ2-2, with unresolved D. This CDR3 is built from 15 residues. Germline V gives CDR1 SSHAT, CDR2 FNYEAQ (reference sequence). CDR3 coding DNA: TGTGCTAGCAGCTTAGTTTCCCCCCACACCGGGGAGCTGTTTTTT. Protein product: CASSLVSPHTGELFF.

The V and J genes are TRBV7-9 and TRBJ2-5; 7 bases fit TRBD1. This CDR3 comprises 15 residues. Unmatched junction bases numbered 7, after V lost 5 bases and J lost 1 base. CDR1 is SEHNR and CDR2 is FQNEAQ in the germline V gene (reference sequence). In DNA, the CDR3 is TGTGCCAGCAGCCTCCCGACAGGGACCCAAGAGACCCAGTACTTC. The encoded protein is CASSLPTGTQETQYF. The entire variable domain, with the rest obtained from reference TRBV7-9 and TRBJ2-5, is as follows: DTGVSQNPRHKITKRGQNVTFRCDPISEHNRLYWYRQTLGQGPEFLTYFQNEAQLEKSRLLSDRFSAERPKGSFSTLEIQRTEQGDSAMYLCASSLPTGTQETQYFGPGTRLLVL.